What follows are 18 T cell receptor beta chains derived from one specimen sequenced in a study of post-analysis software for immune sequencing data. These receptors' targets are unknown. Every TCR beta cDNA library bore unique molecular identifiers. A single record per CDR3 protein comes from TCRdb applying MiXCR to the PCR reads. The table lists around 700,000 distinct CDR3 sequences, approximately 60% of them singletons. Study-wide findings and caveats: Relative to controls, patients had about five TRBV segments at higher frequency, with TRBV5-6, TRBV5-1 and TRBV20-1 among these.

The source material was blood. These receptors all come from a girl aged 2-10 years with multiple sclerosis.

This clonotype was detected only a few times. The rearrangement uses TRBV7-6 and TRBJ2-7; D uncertain. The length of the CDR3 is 13 residues. Germline lookup yields CDR1 SGHVS and CDR2 FNYEAQ. V was trimmed by 1 base and J by 6 bases, leaving 10 bases between them. CDR3 bases: TGTGCCAGCAGCTTAGGCCCTTCTAGCGAGCAGTACTTC. This encodes CASSLGPSSEQYF.

The chain joins TRBV4-1 to TRBJ2-7; 9 nucleotides line up with TRBD2. This CDR3 has 15 residues. CDR1 is MGHRA, CDR2 YSYEKL, per germline. V lost 5 bases to trimming and J lost 2 bases; unmatched junction nucleotides: 7. The CDR3 DNA is TGCGCCAGCAGCAACTTAGCGGGAGCAACCTACGAGCAGTACTTC. This encodes CASSNLAGATYEQYF.

The genes are TRBV6-2 or TRBV6-3 and TRBJ2-1; D is ambiguous. Trimming shortened V by 4 bases and J by 4 bases, and 14 bases separated the two germline ends. Per germline, CDR1 MNHEY and CDR2 SVGEGT. The CDR3 covers 15 residues. CDR3 nucleotide sequence: TGTGCCAGCAGTTTAATAGGAGCGCTTTACAATGAGCAGTTCTTC. Its protein is CASSLIGALYNEQFF.

This clonotype was counted a few times. This chain links TRBV12-3 or TRBV12-4 with TRBJ2-4; D is ambiguous. The V gene lost 6 bases and the J gene lost 7 bases, with 10 bases spanning the gap. This CDR3 is built from 12 residues. The CDR3 protein is CASRATRNIQYF. The CDR3 bases are TGTGCCAGCAGGGCTACGAGGAACATTCAGTACTTC.

The J gene is TRBJ2-7, the V gene TRBV12-3 or TRBV12-4, with D unresolved. The CDR3 sequence is 11 residues long. Trimming took off 4 bases at V and 3 bases at J, with 4 bases between the two ends. Written as DNA, the CDR3 is TGTGCCAGCAGTTGGATCTACGAGCAGTACTTC. Residues: CASSWIYEQYF.

This clonotype was recorded a few times. The rearrangement uses TRBV20-1 and TRBJ1-2; 8 positions agree with TRBD1. The CDR3 sequence is 19 residues long. The trim removed 1 base at V and 6 bases at J, leaving 22 bases unmatched. Germline assignment: CDR1 DFQATT and CDR2 SNEGSKA (reference sequence). This chain's CDR3 is CSARVQRGANRGESNGYTF. CDR3 coding DNA: TGCAGTGCTAGAGTTCAGCGCGGGGCCAACAGGGGGGAAAGTAATGGCTACACCTTC.

The chain is built from TRBV6-6 and TRBJ2-7, with no clear D. The last part of the DNA fits TRBJ2-5 better; the J call may be wrong. In germline, CDR1 is MNHNY, CDR2 SVGAGI (reference sequence). CDR3 length equals 14 residues. The CDR3 here is CASSYRNIQETQYF. CDR3 bases: TGTGCCAGCAGTTACAGGAACATCCAAGAGACCCAGTACTTC.

V usage is TRBV11-1 and J usage is TRBJ2-1, with TRBD1 identical over 8 bases. Germline trimming cut 5 bases from V and 4 bases from J; bases unmatched to any gene: 13. The V gene's germline CDR1 is SGHAT and CDR2 FQDESV (reference sequence). There are 17 residues in the CDR3. CDR3 DNA sequence: TGTGCCAGCAGCCGCAGGGGGCGGGAAGCTTCGTACAATGAGCAGTTCTTC. Its protein is CASSRRGREASYNEQFF.

This chain joins TRBV5-1 and TRBJ1-1, with D unresolved. CDR3 length: 15 residues. The germline V and J ends were trimmed by 4 bases and 1 base, with 14 bases remaining between them. Germline V gene lookup returns CDR1 SGHRS and CDR2 YFSETQ. The CDR3 DNA is TGCGCCAGCAGCGAGCAGGAGATCACGAACACTGAAGCTTTCTTT. Amino acids: CASSEQEITNTEAFF.

This sequence joins TRBV29-1 and TRBJ1-6; D is undetermined. Per the germline V gene, CDR1 is SQVTM and CDR2 is ANQGSEA. The CDR3 has 12 residues. The V end lost 0 bases, the J end lost 13 bases, and 10 bases lay between the germline ends. CDR3 sequence reads: CSVEDVTGPLHF. The DNA of the CDR3 is TGCAGCGTTGAAGATGTTACCGGGCCCCTCCACTTT.

V usage is TRBV4-3 and J usage is TRBJ1-4; D call uncertain. Trimming took off 3 bases at V and 0 bases at J, with 8 bases between the two ends. Germline V gene sequence: CDR1 LGHNA, CDR2 YSLEER. The CDR3 is 15 amino acids. The CDR3 loop reads CASSQQLATNEKLFF. The CDR3 DNA reads as TGCGCCAGCAGCCAGCAGCTAGCAACTAATGAAAAACTGTTTTTT.

The rearrangement links TRBV12-3 or TRBV12-4 to TRBJ2-2, with D tentatively TRBD2 (5 bases). CDR3 size: 16 residues. The ends were cut back, 6 bases at V and 4 bases at J, with 18 bases in the middle. For the CDR3, the DNA is TGTGCCAGCAGCCCCACAGAGGGAAAGGGCACCGGGGAGCTGTTTTTT. It is translated as CASSPTEGKGTGELFF.

The chain couples TRBV24-1 to TRBJ2-1; D uncertain. This CDR3 spans 12 amino acids. Germline V CDR1 and CDR2: KGHDR, SFDVKD. Trimming removed 4 bases at V and 8 bases at J, with 8 bases between. CDR3 DNA sequence: TGTGCCACCAGTGACCCGTTGGATGAGCAGTTCTTC. Translation gives CATSDPLDEQFF.

The V gene is TRBV5-6, the J gene TRBJ2-4, with D possibly called TRBD1 or TRBD2 (5 bases each). The end of the DNA aligns better with TRBJ2-7, so the J call may be wrong. CDR1 and CDR2 (germline): SGHDT, YYEEEE. This CDR3 has 12 residues. The CDR3 loop is CASRAGSYEQYF. As DNA, the CDR3 is TGTGCCAGCCGGGCAGGGAGCTACGAGCAGTACTTC.

The genes are TRBV12-3 or TRBV12-4 and TRBJ2-1; maybe TRBD2 (6 bases). V dropped 3 bases and J dropped 0 bases, with 15 bases sitting between them. The CDR3 contains 17 residues. The DNA of the CDR3 is TGTGCCAGCAGTTTGTTTTTGGGGACTGCCTCCTACAATGAGCAGTTCTTC. The encoded protein is CASSLFLGTASYNEQFF.

This clonotype was counted a few times. The chain has TRBV29-1 and TRBJ2-7, with TRBD1 matching over 12 bases. V lost 8 bases to trimming and J lost 4 bases; unmatched junction nucleotides: 9. CDR3 length equals 14 residues. Germline V lookup: CDR1 SQVTM, CDR2 ANQGSEA. DNA for the CDR3: TGCAGCATAATTGGGACAGGGGGCGGGTACGAGCAGTACTTC. As protein: CSIIGTGGGYEQYF.

The chain has TRBV7-3 and TRBJ2-1; either TRBD1 or TRBD2 may supply D (5 bases each). CDR3 size: 15 residues. The V end was cut by 4 bases, the J end by 9 bases, with 19 bases between. Germline assignment: CDR1 SGHTA and CDR2 FQGTGA. The CDR3 DNA reads as TGTGCCAGCAGCTGGGGCGGGTCGACGGGTCTTGAGCAGTTCTTC. It codes for CASSWGGSTGLEQFF.

This sequence joins TRBV10-3 and TRBJ2-7; D may match TRBD1 or TRBD2 (6 bases each). Germline V gives CDR1 ENHRY, CDR2 SYGVKD. The CDR3 runs to 13 residues. V lost 7 bases and J 6 bases, leaving 16 bases between the germline ends. Written as DNA, the CDR3 is TGTGCCATCACGGGGGCAGGGGAGGCCGAGCAGTACTTC. Translating it yields CAITGAGEAEQYF.